The sequence of this T cell receptor beta chain was determined in a study of blood T cell repertoires in COVID-19. The overall study: Some COVID-19 samples were acute and others convalescent; all came from the United States, Italy and Spain. Sample material is recorded as cDNA or gDNA derived from T cells, B-cell-depleted T cells, or PBMCs.

Enrollment of patients from Seattle took place during active infection, with longitudinal follow-up. CDR1 is SGHVS and CDR2 is FNYEAQ in the germline V gene. With 1 base removed from V and 11 bases from J, the gap between germline ends came to 15 bases. This CDR3 spans 14 amino acids. Per the authors' pipeline: Cell counts per sample came from amplifying reference gene primers. Method: immunoSEQ multiplex PCR; TCRdb's copy keeps in-frame clones and lacks some. V, J and clone size are those of that table, while D and trimming were read from the DNA. The sample includes some 250,000 clones, roughly nine tenths of them seen just once.

The sequenced sample was peripheral blood. The receptor was derived from a woman in her thirties with COVID-19, enrolled during active disease. This rearrangement joins TRBV7-6 to TRBJ2-1, with TRBD2 as a possible D gene (7 bases). The CDR3: CASSLGAGGGKQFF. DNA for the CDR3: TGTGCCAGCAGCTTAGGGGCCGGCGGGGGCAAGCAGTTCTTC.